A selection of T cell receptor beta chains follows, all from one sample in a study of vaccination effects on CD4 cells after COVID-19. Some clones are missing from TCRdb's copy, which holds only in-frame ones; the method was immunoSEQ multiplex PCR. This sample carries about 59,000 clones, around 78% of them seen once, and the ten largest clones take 2%. No antigen has been identified for these receptors. The input for sequencing was CD4+ T cells from PBMCs cultured with HCoV-OC43 spike peptides, taken after COVID-19 vaccination. The receptors here all came from a human donor who received a COVID-19 vaccine. The CDR3 runs from the conserved cysteine through the conserved F or W. The D gene is left open where the match is weak. Clone size is shown for a subset of rows, as once, few, many or a class of expanded clone.

TRBV5-5	-	TRBJ1-4	-	TGTGCCAGCAGCTTCTTTAAGGGTCTACAGGGAGACGAAAAACTGTTTTTT	CASSFFKGLQGDEKLFF
TRBV4-1	TRBD2	TRBJ2-2	-	TGCGCCAGCAGCCTCAGGACTAGCGGGGGAGAGAACACCGGGGAGCTGTTTTTT	CASSLRTSGGENTGELFF
TRBV24-1	-	TRBJ1-5	-	TGTGCCACCAGTGATCCCGGGACGGGTGCGGGCAATCAGCCCCAGCATTTT	CATSDPGTGAGNQPQHF
TRBV5-6	-	TRBJ2-1	once	TGTGCCAGCATCTTAGGGGCTTTTGGCGATGAGCAGTTCTTC	CASILGAFGDEQFF
TRBV6-5	-	TRBJ2-1	-	TGTGCCAGCATTAGGTACCAGAGCTCCTACAATGAGCAGTTCTTC	CASIRYQSSYNEQFF
TRBV2	-	TRBJ1-4	-	TGTGCCAGCGGCAGGGAGTCTCGGGAAAAACTGTTTTTT	CASGRESREKLFF
TRBV7-9	-	TRBJ2-4	-	TGTGCCAGCAGTACGGACGCGCTAGCCAAAAACATTCAGTACTTC	CASSTDALAKNIQYF
TRBV18	-	TRBJ1-3	-	TGTGCCAGCTCACAGAAAGTATACTCTGGAAACACCATATATTTT	CASSQKVYSGNTIYF
TRBV5-1	-	TRBJ2-2	-	TGCGCCAGCAGCTTGAGGGCCATGAACACCGGGGAGCTGTTTTTT	CASSLRAMNTGELFF
TRBV24-1	TRBD1	TRBJ2-5	-	TGTGCCACCAGTGGCACTGAGGGGACAGGAGAGACCCAGTACTTC	CATSGTEGTGETQYF
TRBV7-2	TRBD1	TRBJ1-5	-	TGTGCCAGCAGCTTAGAGACAGGGGTTTCTCAGCCCCAGCATTTT	CASSLETGVSQPQHF
TRBV13	-	TRBJ1-2	few	TGTGCCAGCAGCTCACAGAGGGGCAGCTATGGCTACACCTTC	CASSSQRGSYGYTF
TRBV21-1	-	TRBJ1-2	-	TGTGCCAGCAGCAGACAGGGAGATGGCTACACCTTC	CASSRQGDGYTF
TRBV3-1/TRBV3-2	TRBD1	TRBJ1-1	-	TGTGCCAGCAGTATGGACAGGGCCACTGAAGCTTTCTTT	CASSMDRATEAFF
TRBV11-2	TRBD2	TRBJ2-5	-	TGTGCCAGCAGCCCATCTCTAGCGGGGGGGCTGGAGACCCAGTACTTC	CASSPSLAGGLETQYF
TRBV18	TRBD1	TRBJ2-2	-	TGTGCCAGCTCACCTCGACAGGGGGCTACCGGGGAGCTGTTTTTT	CASSPRQGATGELFF
TRBV25-1	TRBD1	TRBJ1-4	-	TGTGCCAGCAGTGAACCAGGGGGGTTTAATGAAAAACTGTTTTTT	CASSEPGGFNEKLFF
TRBV18	-	TRBJ1-2	-	TGTGCCAGCTCACCTGGCGTGACAGACTATGGCTACACCTTC	CASSPGVTDYGYTF
TRBV7-2	TRBD2	TRBJ2-5	-	TGTGCCAGCAGCTTTAGCGGGGGGTCACAAGAGACCCAGTACTTC	CASSFSGGSQETQYF
TRBV2	TRBD2	TRBJ2-5	-	TGTGCCAGCAGCCTTGGGACTAGCCAAGAGACCCAGTACTTC	CASSLGTSQETQYF
TRBV5-4	TRBD1	TRBJ2-4	-	TGTGCCAGCAGCTTACACCCGGGACAGGGGGCCAAAAACATTCAGTACTTC	CASSLHPGQGAKNIQYF
TRBV30	TRBD1	TRBJ2-3	once	TGTGCCTGGAGTAACAGGGGCCTAAGCACAGATACGCAGTATTTT	CAWSNRGLSTDTQYF
TRBV27	-	TRBJ1-1	-	TGTGCCAGCAGTCTTCGGACACCTTATCCGAACACTGAAGCTTTCTTT	CASSLRTPYPNTEAFF
TRBV2	-	TRBJ2-2	-	TGTGCCAGCACCCCGCTGGCGAACACCGGGGAGCTGTTTTTT	CASTPLANTGELFF
TRBV5-6	-	TRBJ1-1	-	TGTGCCAGCAGCTTGGCCGGACCGCACACTGAAGCTTTCTTT	CASSLAGPHTEAFF
TRBV2	-	TRBJ1-3	few	TGTGCCAGCAACAGGCAGGCACGGAACACCATATATTTT	CASNRQARNTIYF
TRBV2	TRBD1	TRBJ1-3	few	TGTGCCAGCAGTTCCGGGACAGGCAGAGGAAACACCATATATTTT	CASSSGTGRGNTIYF
TRBV3-1/TRBV3-2	TRBD1	TRBJ1-1	-	TGTGCCAGCAGCCTAACGAGGGGGCCCACTGAAGCTTTCTTT	CASSLTRGPTEAFF
TRBV24-1	-	TRBJ2-5	-	TGTGCCACCAGTGATTTGGGCCAGGGCCTAGAGACCCAGTACTTC	CATSDLGQGLETQYF
TRBV4-1	TRBD2	TRBJ2-1	-	TGCGCCAGCAGCCAAGCGTTTAGGGCTAGCGGTAACAATGAGCAGTTCTTC	CASSQAFRASGNNEQFF
TRBV25-1	-	TRBJ1-1	few	TGTGCCAGCAGTGTTTCACAGTCGGGCACTGAAGCTTTCTTT	CASSVSQSGTEAFF
TRBV11-2	-	TRBJ1-3	few	TGTGCCAGCAGCTCCCTGGGACACAGGGTAGTTTTTGGAAACACCATATATTTT	CASSSLGHRVVFGNTIYF
TRBV4-1	-	TRBJ1-5	-	TGCGCCAGCAGCCAAGAAGGGGGTCCAAACAATCAGCCCCAGCATTTT	CASSQEGGPNNQPQHF
TRBV5-1	-	TRBJ1-4	-	TGCGCCAGCAGCTTGGTCCCGGGATTCAATGAAAAACTGTTTTTT	CASSLVPGFNEKLFF
TRBV19	-	TRBJ1-5	few	TGTGCCAGTAACACAGAAACGAATAGCAATCAGCCCCAGCATTTT	CASNTETNSNQPQHF
TRBV7-2	TRBD2	TRBJ2-6	-	TGTGCCAGCAGCTTATCTAGCGGGGGGCGCTCTGGGGCCAACGTCCTGACTTTC	CASSLSSGGRSGANVLTF
TRBV2	TRBD2	TRBJ2-3	-	TGTGCCAGCTCCGGGACTAGAATGTCAGATACGCAGTATTTT	CASSGTRMSDTQYF
TRBV7-8	-	TRBJ2-2	-	TGTGCCAGCAGCTCCGGGGCCTCGAACACCGGGGAGCTGTTTTTT	CASSSGASNTGELFF
TRBV7-2	-	TRBJ2-2	few	TGTGCCAGCAGCCCGGGGCGCCGGGACACCGGGGAGCTGTTTTTT	CASSPGRRDTGELFF
TRBV6-1	-	TRBJ1-4	-	TGTGCCAGCAGTGAAGCGAGGACCCACTCTAATGAAAAACTGTTTTTT	CASSEARTHSNEKLFF
TRBV19	-	TRBJ2-2	-	TGTGCCAGTAGTATGATGGCAGCCAACACCGGGGAGCTGTTTTTT	CASSMMAANTGELFF
TRBV30	-	TRBJ2-5	-	TGTGCCTGGGGGGATGCCGCGGAGACCCAGTACTTC	CAWGDAAETQYF
TRBV6-1	-	TRBJ2-2	-	TGTGCCAGCAGGCCGGGACAAGCGAACACCGGGGAGCTGTTTTTT	CASRPGQANTGELFF
TRBV5-1	-	TRBJ2-5	-	TGCGCCAGCGTGCGCGGGACAGCGGGTGGGACCCAGTACTTC	CASVRGTAGGTQYF
TRBV7-8	-	TRBJ1-2	-	TGTGCCAGCAGCGGGGGGGGCGGCTCTAACTATGGCTACACCTTC	CASSGGGGSNYGYTF
TRBV7-8	TRBD2	TRBJ2-2	-	TGTGCCAGCAGCTTAGGCGGGGGGACCACCGGGGAGCTGTTTTTT	CASSLGGGTTGELFF